The rows below give T cell receptor beta chains drawn from one sample of a study of T-cell memory formation after mild COVID-19. TCRdb analysed the 5' RACE reads with MiXCR anew, one entry per CDR3 protein. This table holds roughly 150,000 distinct CDR3 sequences, approximately 12% found once. Sequencing was done on a sample of PBMCs or a T cell subset sorted from them (not recorded which). These receptors all come from a man younger than 30 who had mild COVID-19 (a few samples of this study predate the infection). Cell type and time point are not known. Each CDR3 is given with its conserved first and last residue. D genes are given only for firm matches. Only some rows state a clone size, as once, few, many or a class for expanded clones.

j_call,d_call,v_call,clone_size,cdr3_aa,cdr3_nt
TRBJ1-1,NA,TRBV20-1,few,CSADLHTEAFF,TGCAGTGCCGACCTTCACACTGAAGCTTTCTTT
TRBJ1-5,TRBD1,TRBV15,NA,CATSRADRVGQPQHF,TGTGCCACCAGCAGAGCAGACAGGGTGGGTCAGCCCCAGCATTTT
TRBJ2-3,NA,TRBV27,few,CASSLFGRKIQYF,TGTGCCAGCAGTTTATTCGGCCGCAAAATACAGTATTTT
TRBJ2-7,TRBD2,TRBV7-6,NA,CASSPLAGGSYEQYF,TGTGCCAGCAGCCCACTAGCGGGGGGGTCCTACGAGCAGTACTTC
TRBJ2-1,NA,TRBV7-2,few,CASSLVGGGDGYEQFF,TGTGCCAGCAGCTTAGTGGGCGGAGGAGACGGGTATGAGCAGTTCTTC
TRBJ2-2,NA,TRBV30,few,CAWSVLLRAELFF,TGTGCCTGGAGTGTACTACTCCGTGCGGAGCTGTTTTTT
TRBJ2-3,TRBD2,TRBV11-2,few,CASSLERGASDTQYF,TGTGCCAGCAGCTTAGAGCGGGGGGCCTCAGATACGCAGTATTTT
TRBJ1-2,NA,TRBV5-5,NA,CASSLTDQGHAGYTF,TGTGCCAGCAGCCTCACAGACCAGGGACATGCCGGTTACACCTTC
TRBJ2-2,NA,TRBV4-3,many,CASSQPTANTGELFF,TGCGCCAGCAGCCAGCCGACAGCGAACACCGGGGAGCTGTTTTTT
TRBJ2-1,NA,TRBV28,few,CASSPGSDNEQFF,TGTGCCAGCAGCCCCGGGTCCGACAATGAGCAGTTCTTC
TRBJ2-5,NA,TRBV5-6,NA,CASSLITTGETQYF,TGTGCCAGCAGCCTAATTACGACCGGGGAGACCCAGTACTTC
TRBJ2-5,TRBD1,TRBV7-9,few,CASSLNDRGETQYF,TGTGCCAGCAGCTTAAATGACAGGGGTGAGACCCAGTACTTC
TRBJ2-3,NA,TRBV5-1,NA,CASSLVLPSRDTQYF,TGCGCCAGCAGCTTGGTACTACCTAGTCGGGATACGCAGTATTTT
TRBJ2-3,TRBD2,TRBV4-1,few,CASSQAQVAGGGDTQYF,TGCGCCAGCAGCCAGGCCCAGGTGGCGGGGGGTGGTGATACGCAGTATTTT
TRBJ2-4,NA,TRBV6-6,NA,CASSYEGSGTLAKNIQYF,TGTGCCAGCAGTTACGAGGGGTCAGGTACCCTAGCCAAAAACATTCAGTACTTC
TRBJ2-3,NA,TRBV5-1,medium-sized,CASSPRSGWRLITDTQYF,TGCGCCAGCAGCCCTCGATCTGGGTGGAGGCTTATCACAGATACGCAGTATTTT
TRBJ2-5,NA,TRBV18,few,CASSPLTGYEETQYF,TGTGCCAGCTCACCCCTGACCGGGTATGAAGAGACCCAGTACTTC
TRBJ1-5,TRBD1,TRBV5-1,NA,CASDKQGRRNQPQHF,TGCGCCAGCGATAAACAGGGGAGACGGAATCAGCCCCAGCATTTT
TRBJ2-7,NA,TRBV5-1,few,CASSLVSGDLPEQYF,TGCGCCAGCAGCTTGGTTAGCGGAGACCTCCCCGAGCAGTACTTC
TRBJ2-3,NA,TRBV11-3,NA,CASSGRGRDTQYF,TGTGCCAGCAGCGGCAGGGGTCGGGATACGCAGTATTTT
TRBJ2-3,TRBD2,TRBV5-1,few,CASSRTRGDGTDTQYF,TGCGCCAGCAGCCGGACCCGGGGGGACGGCACAGATACGCAGTATTTT
TRBJ2-3,NA,TRBV5-1,few,CASSLVGPTDTQYF,TGCGCCAGCAGCTTGGTCGGGCCCACAGATACGCAGTATTTT
TRBJ2-5,NA,TRBV5-1,few,CASSQQVEETQYF,TGCGCCAGCAGTCAACAGGTTGAAGAGACCCAGTACTTC
TRBJ1-5,NA,TRBV5-1,many,CASSLGGDQPQHF,TGCGCCAGCAGCTTGGGCGGAGATCAGCCCCAGCATTTT
TRBJ1-5,NA,TRBV7-9,few,CASTTGAGPQHF,TGTGCCAGCACCACCGGGGCGGGGCCCCAGCATTTT
TRBJ2-5,TRBD1,TRBV5-1,NA,CASSFPGGQETQYF,TGCGCCAGCAGCTTCCCAGGGGGCCAAGAGACCCAGTACTTC
TRBJ2-5,TRBD2,TRBV20-1,NA,CSAELAGVETQYF,TGCAGTGCCGAACTAGCGGGGGTTGAGACCCAGTACTTC
TRBJ1-5,NA,TRBV12-3/TRBV12-4,NA,CASRPERGGYSNQPQHF,TGTGCCAGCAGGCCGGAACGGGGGGGTTATAGCAATCAGCCCCAGCATTTT
TRBJ1-2,NA,TRBV12-3/TRBV12-4,few,CASTAGGGGGYTF,TGTGCCAGCACCGCCGGGGGGGGAGGAGGCTACACCTTC
TRBJ2-5,TRBD2,TRBV7-2,NA,CASSWERGGRETQYF,TGTGCCAGCAGCTGGGAGCGGGGGGGCCGAGAGACCCAGTACTTC
TRBJ2-5,TRBD2,TRBV9,few,CASSVGSSGASETQYF,TGTGCCAGCAGCGTAGGGTCTAGCGGGGCTTCGGAGACCCAGTACTTC
TRBJ1-6,NA,TRBV12-3/TRBV12-4,NA,CASRGAVWSPLHF,TGTGCCAGCAGGGGGGCGGTCTGGTCACCCCTCCACTTT
TRBJ1-6,TRBD1,TRBV5-5,few,CASSFGFDRVMNSPLHF,TGTGCCAGCAGCTTCGGATTCGACAGGGTGATGAATTCACCCCTCCACTTT
TRBJ2-7,NA,TRBV15,few,CATSPGILRGEQYF,TGTGCCACCAGCCCGGGGATTCTGAGAGGCGAGCAGTACTTC
TRBJ2-3,TRBD2,TRBV7-3,few,CASSLTSSGVDTQYF,TGTGCCAGCAGCTTAACGTCGAGCGGGGTTGATACGCAGTATTTT
TRBJ1-4,NA,TRBV20-1,few,CSARQGNNEKLFF,TGCAGTGCGAGGCAGGGTAATAACGAAAAACTGTTTTTT
TRBJ1-5,NA,TRBV4-1,NA,CASSQDGGVLNQPQHF,TGCGCCAGCAGCCAAGATGGGGGGGTCCTCAATCAGCCCCAGCATTTT
TRBJ1-5,TRBD1,TRBV20-1,NA,CSARPGTDNQPQHF,TGCAGTGCTCGTCCCGGGACAGACAATCAGCCCCAGCATTTT
TRBJ2-3,NA,TRBV18,many,CASSPVGQGTDTQYF,TGTGCCAGCTCACCGGTCGGGCAGGGCACAGATACGCAGTATTTT
TRBJ2-5,NA,TRBV15,NA,CATSRDQAGETQYF,TGTGCCACCAGCAGAGATCAGGCGGGAGAGACCCAGTACTTC
TRBJ2-1,NA,TRBV10-2,NA,CASRVGGGDEQFF,TGCGCCAGCAGGGTGGGTGGGGGCGATGAGCAGTTCTTC
TRBJ1-2,NA,TRBV18,NA,CASSPTRGQLYGYTF,TGTGCCAGCTCACCAACTAGAGGACAGCTCTATGGCTACACCTTC